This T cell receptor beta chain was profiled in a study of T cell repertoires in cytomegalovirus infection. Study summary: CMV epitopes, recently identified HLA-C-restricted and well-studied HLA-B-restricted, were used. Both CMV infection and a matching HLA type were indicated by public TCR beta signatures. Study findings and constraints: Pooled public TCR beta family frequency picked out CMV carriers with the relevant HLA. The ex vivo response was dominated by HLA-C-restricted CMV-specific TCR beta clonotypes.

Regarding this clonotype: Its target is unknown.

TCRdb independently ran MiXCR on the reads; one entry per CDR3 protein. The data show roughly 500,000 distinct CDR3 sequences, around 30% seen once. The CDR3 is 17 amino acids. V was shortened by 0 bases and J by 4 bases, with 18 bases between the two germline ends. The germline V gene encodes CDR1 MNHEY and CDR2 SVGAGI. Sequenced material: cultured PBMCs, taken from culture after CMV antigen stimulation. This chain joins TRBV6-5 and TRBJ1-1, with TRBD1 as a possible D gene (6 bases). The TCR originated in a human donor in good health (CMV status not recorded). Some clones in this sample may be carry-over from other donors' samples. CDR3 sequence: CASSYSGARISGTEAFF. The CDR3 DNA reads TGTGCCAGCAGTTACTCGGGGGCGAGGATCTCTGGCACTGAAGCTTTCTTT.